A selection of T cell receptor beta chains follows, all from one sample in a study of blood T cells in healthy people across ages. TCRdb re-analysed the 5' RACE reads in MiXCR, keeping a single row per CDR3 protein. The table shows 710,000 or so distinct CDR3 sequences, with about 20% occurring only once. The sequenced sample consisted of blood. All receptors come from a man between 65 and 80 years old in good health. Each CDR3 is given with its conserved first and last residue. A D gene is named only where the DNA matches it firmly. Not all rows give a size; the values are once, few, many and, for expanded clones, a class.

CDR3nt: TGTGCCAGCAGTTACGACAGGGTGACAAACACTGAAGCTTTCTTT
CDR3aa: CASSYDRVTNTEAFF
v_gene: TRBV6-5
j_gene: TRBJ1-1
d_gene: TRBD1
abundance: .

CDR3nt: TGTGCCAGCAGCCTTGGACCTAACACAGATACGCAGTATTTT
CDR3aa: CASSLGPNTDTQYF
v_gene: TRBV7-2
j_gene: TRBJ2-3
d_gene: .
abundance: .

CDR3nt: TGTGCCAGCAGGGTCATCGGGACAAAGAACACTGAAGCTTTCTTT
CDR3aa: CASRVIGTKNTEAFF
v_gene: TRBV2
j_gene: TRBJ1-1
d_gene: .
abundance: many

CDR3nt: TGTGCCAGCAGCTTAGGCCCACAGGGTTCCCAGTACTTC
CDR3aa: CASSLGPQGSQYF
v_gene: TRBV7-2
j_gene: TRBJ2-5
d_gene: .
abundance: .

CDR3nt: TGTGCCAGCAGCTACGGACAGGCCGGCGCCGGGGAGCTGTTTTTT
CDR3aa: CASSYGQAGAGELFF
v_gene: TRBV14
j_gene: TRBJ2-2
d_gene: TRBD1
abundance: few

CDR3nt: TGTGCCAGCAGCTTGGGGGTGACAGTGCCCCAGCATTTT
CDR3aa: CASSLGVTVPQHF
v_gene: TRBV5-6
j_gene: TRBJ1-5
d_gene: .
abundance: few

CDR3nt: TGTGCCAGCAGCCCCAGCGGGTATGGCTACACCTTC
CDR3aa: CASSPSGYGYTF
v_gene: TRBV7-9
j_gene: TRBJ1-2
d_gene: .
abundance: few

CDR3nt: TGTGCCAGCAGCTCGAACGGCTACCCCCAGTACGAGCAGTACTTC
CDR3aa: CASSSNGYPQYEQYF
v_gene: TRBV5-6
j_gene: TRBJ2-7
d_gene: .
abundance: few

CDR3nt: TGTGCCAGCAGCTGGATCGCCACTAATGAAAAACTGTTTTTT
CDR3aa: CASSWIATNEKLFF
v_gene: TRBV7-8
j_gene: TRBJ1-4
d_gene: .
abundance: few

CDR3nt: TGTGCCAGCAGCCCCCCAGCGGGATACACCGGGGAGCTGTTTTTT
CDR3aa: CASSPPAGYTGELFF
v_gene: TRBV27
j_gene: TRBJ2-2
d_gene: TRBD2
abundance: .

CDR3nt: TGCAGCGGCTACGGACTGGAAGGGGAGACCCAGTACTTC
CDR3aa: CSGYGLEGETQYF
v_gene: TRBV29-1
j_gene: TRBJ2-5
d_gene: .
abundance: many

CDR3nt: TGTGCCAGCAGGGTCGAAGGATACTGGCTTTCCTACGAGCAGTACTTC
CDR3aa: CASRVEGYWLSYEQYF
v_gene: TRBV2
j_gene: TRBJ2-7
d_gene: .
abundance: .

CDR3nt: TGTGCCAGCAGCCAGGAGGTTGGAGGATACAATGAGCAGTTCTTC
CDR3aa: CASSQEVGGYNEQFF
v_gene: TRBV6-4
j_gene: TRBJ2-1
d_gene: .
abundance: few

CDR3nt: TGTGCCAGCAGTAGGGGACTAGCGGTCTACAATGAGCAGTTCTTC
CDR3aa: CASSRGLAVYNEQFF
v_gene: TRBV2
j_gene: TRBJ2-1
d_gene: TRBD2
abundance: .

CDR3nt: TGCGCCAGCAGCTTGGATGGGGGCGGGGCTGGCTACACCTTC
CDR3aa: CASSLDGGGAGYTF
v_gene: TRBV5-1
j_gene: TRBJ1-2
d_gene: .
abundance: .

CDR3nt: TGTGCCAGCAGCTTACTAGCGGGAGTAGAGACCCAGTACTTC
CDR3aa: CASSLLAGVETQYF
v_gene: TRBV7-3
j_gene: TRBJ2-5
d_gene: TRBD2
abundance: .

CDR3nt: TGTGCCAGTAGTATGGTACGGGGGCGAACCGGGGAGCTGTTTTTT
CDR3aa: CASSMVRGRTGELFF
v_gene: TRBV19
j_gene: TRBJ2-2
d_gene: .
abundance: .

CDR3nt: TGTGCCAGCAGCTTAAGACAGGGAGGGGATCAGCCCCAGCATTTT
CDR3aa: CASSLRQGGDQPQHF
v_gene: TRBV7-2
j_gene: TRBJ1-5
d_gene: TRBD1
abundance: few

CDR3nt: TGTGCCAGCACCTCACAGGGGGCCAAAAACATTCAGTACTTC
CDR3aa: CASTSQGAKNIQYF
v_gene: TRBV27
j_gene: TRBJ2-4
d_gene: TRBD1
abundance: few

CDR3nt: TGTGCCAGCGGCCTACGGCCCTCCCAGGGGGCTGAAGCTTTCTTT
CDR3aa: CASGLRPSQGAEAFF
v_gene: TRBV12-3/TRBV12-4
j_gene: TRBJ1-1
d_gene: TRBD1
abundance: .

CDR3nt: TGCGCCAGCAGCTTTGCGGAGTTGGGGTGGGGCACTGAAGCTTTCTTT
CDR3aa: CASSFAELGWGTEAFF
v_gene: TRBV5-1
j_gene: TRBJ1-1
d_gene: .
abundance: few

CDR3nt: TGCGCCAGCAGCTTGATGAGGCCTGTACAAGAGACCCAGTACTTC
CDR3aa: CASSLMRPVQETQYF
v_gene: TRBV5-1
j_gene: TRBJ2-5
d_gene: .
abundance: .

CDR3nt: TGTGCCAGCAGTCTAATGGGGGGTAAAAGGGGGTTC
CDR3aa: CASSLMGGKRGF
v_gene: TRBV28
j_gene: TRBJ2-1
d_gene: .
abundance: .

CDR3nt: TGTACCAGCAGCCAATCGGTAAGCACAAGCTCCTACGAGCAGTACTTC
CDR3aa: CTSSQSVSTSSYEQYF
v_gene: TRBV16
j_gene: TRBJ2-7
d_gene: .
abundance: few

CDR3nt: TGTGCCAGCAGCGTCCAACAGGGCCGCGGCTACACCTTC
CDR3aa: CASSVQQGRGYTF
v_gene: TRBV9
j_gene: TRBJ1-2
d_gene: .
abundance: few

CDR3nt: TGTGCCAGTAGTATAGATCCCCCAGGGCGAAGAACCGGGGAGCTGTTTTTT
CDR3aa: CASSIDPPGRRTGELFF
v_gene: TRBV19
j_gene: TRBJ2-2
d_gene: .
abundance: few

CDR3nt: TGTGCCAGCAGCTTAGGTACCGGACTAGCGGGAGAAAATGAGCAGTTCTTC
CDR3aa: CASSLGTGLAGENEQFF
v_gene: TRBV11-2
j_gene: TRBJ2-1
d_gene: TRBD2
abundance: few

CDR3nt: TGTGCCAGCCGAAGTTTGGGGCAGGACAATGAGCAGTTCTTC
CDR3aa: CASRSLGQDNEQFF
v_gene: TRBV12-3/TRBV12-4
j_gene: TRBJ2-1
d_gene: .
abundance: .

CDR3nt: TGTGCCAGCATCGAGGGGGATACGCAGTATTTT
CDR3aa: CASIEGDTQYF
v_gene: TRBV6-5
j_gene: TRBJ2-3
d_gene: .
abundance: few

CDR3nt: TGTGCCAGCAGCCGCGACAACCCCGGGGCCAACGTCCTGACTTTC
CDR3aa: CASSRDNPGANVLTF
v_gene: TRBV3-1
j_gene: TRBJ2-6
d_gene: .
abundance: few

CDR3nt: TGTGCCAGCAATCTAGCGACCAACTACGAGCAGTACTTC
CDR3aa: CASNLATNYEQYF
v_gene: TRBV5-6
j_gene: TRBJ2-7
d_gene: .
abundance: .

CDR3nt: TGTGCCAGCACCCCCTTGGACAGGGAAGAGACCCAGTCCTTC
CDR3aa: CASTPLDREETQSF
v_gene: TRBV12-3/TRBV12-4
j_gene: TRBJ2-5
d_gene: TRBD1
abundance: medium-sized

CDR3nt: TGCAGTGCAATCCCTAGCGGGGCCAGGAAATCCGAGCAGTACTTC
CDR3aa: CSAIPSGARKSEQYF
v_gene: TRBV20-1
j_gene: TRBJ2-7
d_gene: TRBD2
abundance: .

CDR3nt: TGTGCCAGCAGCTTGTACGGGGCTGGGGCCAACGTCCTGACTTTC
CDR3aa: CASSLYGAGANVLTF
v_gene: TRBV5-6
j_gene: TRBJ2-6
d_gene: .
abundance: .

CDR3nt: TGTGCCATCAGCCCCCAAAATGAGATCTCCTACGAGCAGTACTTC
CDR3aa: CAISPQNEISYEQYF
v_gene: TRBV10-3
j_gene: TRBJ2-7
d_gene: .
abundance: .

CDR3nt: TGTGCCAGCTCACCACAGGGGCGGCGCGATGAGCAGTTCTTC
CDR3aa: CASSPQGRRDEQFF
v_gene: TRBV18
j_gene: TRBJ2-1
d_gene: .
abundance: .

CDR3nt: TGCGCCAGCAGCGTCCGCTCCACAGATACGCAGTATTTT
CDR3aa: CASSVRSTDTQYF
v_gene: TRBV5-1
j_gene: TRBJ2-3
d_gene: .
abundance: .

CDR3nt: TGCAGTGCGGATACTAGCGGGGGAACCTACGAGCAGTACTTC
CDR3aa: CSADTSGGTYEQYF
v_gene: TRBV20-1
j_gene: TRBJ2-7
d_gene: TRBD2
abundance: many

CDR3nt: TGTGCCAGCAGTCCCACAGCGGGGGGTACCAAAAACATTCAGTACTTC
CDR3aa: CASSPTAGGTKNIQYF
v_gene: TRBV12-3/TRBV12-4
j_gene: TRBJ2-4
d_gene: TRBD2
abundance: .

CDR3nt: TGCAGCGTTGAAGATCCCCGACAGAAACCCAAAAACATTCAGTACTTC
CDR3aa: CSVEDPRQKPKNIQYF
v_gene: TRBV29-1
j_gene: TRBJ2-4
d_gene: .
abundance: .

CDR3nt: TGTGCCAGCAGCCAAAGTGATGAGCAGTTCTTC
CDR3aa: CASSQSDEQFF
v_gene: TRBV3-1
j_gene: TRBJ2-1
d_gene: .
abundance: few

CDR3nt: TGTGCCAGCAGGCTACAGGTCTCTGGAAACACCATATATTTT
CDR3aa: CASRLQVSGNTIYF
v_gene: TRBV12-3/TRBV12-4
j_gene: TRBJ1-3
d_gene: .
abundance: .

CDR3nt: TGCGCCAGCAGCCTTGGCACCTTGGTCAATGAGCAGTTCTTC
CDR3aa: CASSLGTLVNEQFF
v_gene: TRBV5-1
j_gene: TRBJ2-1
d_gene: .
abundance: .

CDR3nt: TGCGCCAGCAGCGACAGCGGGAGGGCCGAGGCAGATACGCAGTATTTT
CDR3aa: CASSDSGRAEADTQYF
v_gene: TRBV5-1
j_gene: TRBJ2-3
d_gene: TRBD2
abundance: few

CDR3nt: TGTGCCAGCAGTTTAGTAAGTCAAGCTAACTATGGCTACACCTTC
CDR3aa: CASSLVSQANYGYTF
v_gene: TRBV7-2
j_gene: TRBJ1-2
d_gene: .
abundance: .

CDR3nt: TGTGCCAGCATTATCGGGACAGCCAGTGGGGCCGCTGAAGCTTTCTTT
CDR3aa: CASIIGTASGAAEAFF
v_gene: TRBV12-3/TRBV12-4
j_gene: TRBJ1-1
d_gene: TRBD1
abundance: few

CDR3nt: TGTGCCAGCAGCTTAGATAGGACGCCTAACTATGGCTACACCTTC
CDR3aa: CASSLDRTPNYGYTF
v_gene: TRBV7-2
j_gene: TRBJ1-2
d_gene: .
abundance: many

CDR3nt: TGCGCCAGCAGCTTTTCGGGGGCAAGCAATCAGCCCCAGCATTTT
CDR3aa: CASSFSGASNQPQHF
v_gene: TRBV5-1
j_gene: TRBJ1-5
d_gene: .
abundance: many

CDR3nt: TGTGCCAGCTCACCTGACCCGGGCCAGCAGTTCTTC
CDR3aa: CASSPDPGQQFF
v_gene: TRBV18
j_gene: TRBJ2-1
d_gene: .
abundance: few

CDR3nt: TGCGCCAGCAGCTTCACTAGCGGGAGTTTGGCCCAGTACTTC
CDR3aa: CASSFTSGSLAQYF
v_gene: TRBV5-1
j_gene: TRBJ2-5
d_gene: TRBD2
abundance: few

CDR3nt: TGCGCCAGCAGCACCGGACTAGCGGGCATGGAGACCCAGTACTTC
CDR3aa: CASSTGLAGMETQYF
v_gene: TRBV4-1
j_gene: TRBJ2-5
d_gene: TRBD2
abundance: .

CDR3nt: TGTGCCAGCAGCCATACAGGGGACGACTACAATGAGCAGTTCTTC
CDR3aa: CASSHTGDDYNEQFF
v_gene: TRBV12-3/TRBV12-4
j_gene: TRBJ2-1
d_gene: TRBD1
abundance: .